This T cell receptor beta chain is drawn from a study of CD8+CD57+ T cells in acquired aplastic anemia. This clonotype has a count of ten or more. Germline V gene lookup returns CDR1 SGHRS and CDR2 YFSETQ. The CDR3 sequence is 15 residues long. The germline V and J ends were trimmed by 0 bases and 3 bases, with 10 bases remaining between them. Sequencing was done on patients that had shown CD8+CD57+ cell expansion by flow cytometry. The enrolled patients all had severe acquired aplastic anemia. At blood sampling, none of the patients had yet received therapy. Both TCR beta VDJ combination and CDR3 sequence profiling were carried out. Genomic DNA was the template for this profiling. Via MiXCR, TCRdb re-called the reads, giving one row per CDR3 protein. This table has around 200,000 distinct CDR3 sequences, around 47% appearing once.

The sequenced sample was sorted CD4+, CD8+, or CD8+CD57+ T cells (not recorded which) from PBMCs. This chain uses TRBV5-1 with TRBJ1-5; D is unclear. The receptor comes from a human donor with aplastic anemia. The CDR3 region has the DNA TGCGCCAGCAGCTTGGCTGGCAGCTACAATCAGCCCCAGCATTTT. Its protein product is CASSLAGSYNQPQHF.